This passage covers 17 T cell receptor beta chains from one sample sequenced in a study of blood T cell repertoires in COVID-19. TCRdb keeps only in-frame clones here, not all; method: immunoSEQ multiplex PCR. There are over 25,000 clones in the sample; about 82% occur only once, and 6.6% lies in the top ten. Material for sequencing was peripheral blood. The receptor source for this set is a man aged 60-69 years with active COVID-19.

This clone came up a few times. The chain couples TRBV4-1 to TRBJ2-1; D may be TRBD2 (5 bases). The CDR3 covers 19 residues. Trimming removed 0 bases from V and 3 bases from J, with 21 bases in between. Germline assignment: CDR1 MGHRA and CDR2 YSYEKL. The CDR3 sequence is CASSQDFRLGLGNYNEQFF. The CDR3 DNA reads TGCGCCAGCAGCCAAGATTTCCGTCTCGGACTTGGGAACTACAATGAGCAGTTCTTC.

The CDR3 loop is CASSLGQVKGTEAFF. As DNA, the CDR3 is TGCGCCAGCAGCTTGGGACAGGTTAAGGGCACTGAAGCTTTCTTT. This chain uses TRBV5-1 with TRBJ1-1, with a possible D match to TRBD1 (6 bases). The germline CDR1 and CDR2 sequences are SGHRS and YFSETQ. The CDR3 totals 15 residues. Trimming stripped 0 bases from V and 4 bases from J, with 13 bases between.

The rearrangement links TRBV7-3 to TRBJ2-2; possibly TRBD1 for D (6 bases). Germline assignment: CDR1 SGHTA and CDR2 FQGTGA. This CDR3 comprises 16 residues. V was pared by 1 base and J by 4 bases, with 13 bases between. CDR3 nucleotide sequence: TGTGCCAGCAGCTTAATGGGACAAGGGCCCACCGGGGAGCTGTTTTTT. Its protein is CASSLMGQGPTGELFF.

This CDR3 reads CASSLPGGTGELFF. Written as DNA, the CDR3 is TGTGCCAGCAGCTTGCCAGGGGGCACCGGGGAGCTGTTTTTT. V usage is TRBV5-6 and J usage is TRBJ2-2; TRBD1 matches 7 bases. This CDR3 is built from 14 residues. Trimming took 1 base from V and 4 from J; bases not matched to a gene: 1. CDR1 is SGHDT, CDR2 YYEEEE, per germline.

This clone was seen a single time. The genes are TRBV10-2 and TRBJ2-7, with a possible D match to TRBD2 (5 bases). Germline V gives CDR1 WSHSY, CDR2 SAAADI. The CDR3 contains 16 residues. V lost 2 bases and J lost 5, with 19 bases in between. For the CDR3, the DNA is TGCGCCAGCAGTGAGGGCCCGGCGGGTAAAGTGAACGAGCAGTACTTC. It specifies CASSEGPAGKVNEQYF.

The CDR3 nucleotides are TGCGCCAGCAGCTTGGGACAGGGGAGGAATTCACCCCTCCACTTT. Translated: CASSLGQGRNSPLHF. The chain links TRBV5-1 to TRBJ1-6; TRBD1 agrees at 8 bases. This CDR3 comprises 15 residues. With V trimmed by 0 bases and J by 7 bases, 3 bases remained unmatched. Germline V gene lookup returns CDR1 SGHRS and CDR2 YFSETQ.

There are a few counts of this clone. The CDR3 here is CATARGSGELFF. The DNA of the CDR3 is TGTGCCACCGCCCGGGGGAGCGGGGAGCTGTTTTTT. The rearrangement joins TRBV6-5 to TRBJ2-2, with D perhaps TRBD2 (6 bases). CDR3 length: 12 amino acids. Germline V gene lookup returns CDR1 MNHEY and CDR2 SVGAGI. The V gene lost 10 bases and the J gene lost 7 bases, with 13 bases spanning the gap.

The genes are TRBV19 and TRBJ1-4, with TRBD1 matching over 7 bases. Germline V lookup: CDR1 LNHDA, CDR2 SQIVND (reference sequence). The CDR3 extends over 15 amino acids. After removal of 6 bases from V and 2 bases from J, the junction contained 6 bases not matched to a gene. CDR3 protein: CASRGPGQTNEKLFF. CDR3 DNA sequence: TGTGCCAGTAGAGGCCCGGGACAGACTAATGAAAAACTGTTTTTT.

V is TRBV10-3 and J is TRBJ2-7; D uncertain. Germline V CDR1 and CDR2: ENHRY, SYGVKD. Trimming shortened V by 0 bases and J by 2 bases, and 8 bases separated the two germline ends. The CDR3 length is 14 residues. The CDR3 DNA is TGTGCCATCAGTGAGTCGGTGCGGACCTACGAGCAGTACTTC. This sequence encodes CAISESVRTYEQYF.

DNA for the CDR3: TGTGCCAGCAGCCGACACGGCCCCTACGAGCAGTACTTC. Protein sequence: CASSRHGPYEQYF. The V gene is TRBV3-1 (or the pseudogene TRBV3-2), the J gene TRBJ2-7, with D hard to call. CDR1 is LGHDT and CDR2 is YNNKEL in the germline V gene (reference sequence). The CDR3 sequence is 13 residues long. Trimming took 4 bases from V and 2 from J, leaving 9 bases between them.

The CDR3 region has the DNA TGTGCCAGCAGCATCCGGGACAGTATATCTGGGGCCAACGTCCTGACTTTC. Amino acid sequence: CASSIRDSISGANVLTF. J is TRBJ2-6 and V is TRBV9; 7 bases are shared with TRBD1. Unmatched junction bases numbered 8, after V lost 4 bases and J lost 1 base. The CDR3 contains 17 residues. Germline loops: CDR1 SGDLS, CDR2 YYNGEE.

This clone has just a few counts. This rearrangement joins TRBV27 to TRBJ2-1; TRBD2 aligns across 9 bases. V shed 3 bases, J shed 7 bases, and the junction held 7 bases outside the gene matches. The CDR3 covers 15 residues. Germline V CDR1 and CDR2: MNHEY, SMNVEV (reference sequence). The CDR3, as DNA: TGTGCCAGCAGTTTGTCGGGACTAGCCTTTAATGAGCAGTTCTTC. Amino acids: CASSLSGLAFNEQFF.

The chain joins TRBV18 to TRBJ2-3; TRBD2 aligns across 9 bases. CDR1 is KGHSH, CDR2 LQKENI, per germline. The CDR3 loop spans 17 amino acids. The junction had 7 bases not matched to a gene; V was cut back by 3 bases and J by 0 bases. The CDR3 bases are TGTGCCAGCTCACCGGACGGACTAGCGATAAGCACAGATACGCAGTATTTT. Its translation: CASSPDGLAISTDTQYF.

The chain combines TRBV5-1 with TRBJ2-1; 7 nucleotides line up with TRBD2. The length of the CDR3 is 16 residues. V lost 4 bases and J lost 5; bases outside the gene matches: 12. Looked up from germline, CDR1 is SGHRS and CDR2 is YFSETQ. Here the CDR3 DNA reads TGCGCCAGCAGCCCAGCAGGCGGGAGTACGAACAATGAGCAGTTCTTC. It codes for CASSPAGGSTNNEQFF.

This clone was seen once. This chain connects TRBV28 to TRBJ1-3; D is uncertain. V lost 1 base to trimming and J lost 0 bases, with 7 bases between them. In germline, CDR1 is MDHEN, CDR2 SYDVKM. The CDR3 is 15 residues long. The DNA for the CDR3 is TGTGCCAGCAGTTTATTACACCTCTCTGGAAACACCATATATTTT. Translation: CASSLLHLSGNTIYF.

This chain connects TRBV18 to TRBJ1-1, with TRBD1 as a possible D gene (5 bases). V lost 2 bases to trimming and J lost 10 bases, with 14 bases between them. CDR1 and CDR2 from the germline V gene are KGHSH and LQKENI. The CDR3 is made up of 13 amino acids. For the CDR3, the DNA is TGTGCCAGCTCACCAAGGGGCGGGGAGGGAGCTTTCTTT. Amino acids: CASSPRGGEGAFF.

The chain recombines TRBV11-2 with TRBJ2-1; 10 bases fit TRBD2. Losses at the gene ends were 6 bases for V and 4 bases for J; bases not matched to a gene: 15. CDR1 and CDR2 from the germline V gene are SGHAT and FQNNGV. The CDR3 runs 18 residues. CDR3 DNA sequence: TGTGCCAGCAGTCGCCCTGGACTAGCGGCCAGGGGATACAATGAGCAGTTCTTC. This gives the protein CASSRPGLAARGYNEQFF.